This T cell receptor (beta chain) was found in a study of cytomegalovirus exposure and HLA in healthy donors. V lost 6 bases, J lost 7 bases, and 13 bases lay in between. From germline, CDR1 is KGHSH and CDR2 LQKENI. The CDR3 has 14 residues. With 60 Vbeta and 13 Jbeta primers, the PCR was carried out. Sequenced by immunoSEQ multiplex PCR; TCRdb stores in-frame clones only, minus some. The table has about 200,000 clones, around 82% seen once. Study conclusions and caveats: A list of 164 TCR beta chains associated with cytomegalovirus was given.

About this clone itself: The antigen is undetermined.

Sequencing input: PBMCs. This TCR came from a woman between 25 and 40 years old in good health and CMV-seronegative. The chain has TRBV18 and TRBJ1-6; tentatively, D is TRBD1 (6 bases). For the CDR3, the DNA is TGTGCCAGCTCGCCCCGGGACACCAATTCACCCCTCCACTTT. Protein: CASSPRDTNSPLHF.